This is a list of T cell receptor beta chains from one sample in a study of shared clonotypes between healthy human individuals. Measured with immunoSEQ multiplex PCR; TCRdb has only the in-frame clones, and not every one. Of roughly 2.6 million clones in the sample, approximately 90% are singletons; the top ten hold more than 0.12%. Sequenced input: naive CD4+ T cells sorted from blood. These receptors originate from a man younger than 35 in good health. Each CDR3 is given without its conserved first and last residue.

V	J	CDR3
TRBV10-2	TRBJ1-1	ASSESPNTEAF
TRBV11-2	TRBJ2-1	ASSYRDTDNEQF
TRBV5-3	TRBJ2-5	ARSLQGGTRPSTPQVETQY
TRBV19	TRBJ2-7	ASSIETGGYEQY
TRBV7-2	TRBJ2-7	ASSLWNIHEQY
TRBV28	TRBJ1-5	ASSPRDYYSNQPQH
TRBV5-1	TRBJ2-5	ASSLSPYLAGEGETQY
TRBV5-1	TRBJ1-1	ASSFGDYNTEAF
TRBV28	TRBJ2-5	ASSTHKTQY
TRBV10-3	TRBJ2-3	AISESLVRDRASTDTQY
TRBV9	TRBJ2-5	ASSVGPAEETQY
TRBV5-1	TRBJ1-1	ASSPAGQRNTEAF
TRBV5-6	TRBJ1-1	ASSLRDRDTEAF
TRBV9	TRBJ1-4	ASSVEQGPNEKLF
TRBV14	TRBJ2-1	ASSSRLGYNEQF
TRBV9	TRBJ1-4	ASSLTAEAYEKLF
TRBV6-5	TRBJ2-1	ASSYKGGQF
TRBV7-6	TRBJ1-1	ASTTRGRTEAF
TRBV10-3	TRBJ2-7	AISDDPLEQY
TRBV12-5	TRBJ1-2	ASGLAGGIYGYT
TRBV18	TRBJ2-7	ASAGAPGAYEQY
TRBV7-9	TRBJ2-1	ASSPEGRSYNEQF
TRBV5-4	TRBJ2-2	ASSLMEPGAGELF
TRBV9	TRBJ1-2	ASSVHHGEDKISYGYT
TRBV7-2	TRBJ2-7	ASSLVAGLSYEQY
TRBV5-4	TRBJ2-3	ASSLGLAGVTDTQY
TRBV7-2	TRBJ1-2	ASSLDGTGGYT
TRBV29-1	TRBJ1-1	SAGQGAEAF
TRBV30	TRBJ1-6	AWTDSYNSPLH
TRBV6-1	TRBJ1-2	ASSEGVWINYGYT
TRBV6-5	TRBJ1-4	ASRGATNEKLF
TRBV29-1	TRBJ1-1	SVLRTGGTEAF
TRBV5-1	TRBJ1-3	ASSSPGLWASGNTIY
TRBV10-1	TRBJ2-7	ASSDTRPGGEVYEQY
TRBV6-5	TRBJ1-1	ASTYRSPEYTEAF
TRBV4-3	TRBJ2-7	ASSRDRGEQY
TRBV7-6	TRBJ2-3	ASSSDETDTQY
TRBV5-1	TRBJ2-4	ASSLGDRGYIQY
TRBV30	TRBJ1-4	AWSATGNREKLF
TRBV19	TRBJ1-5	ASSMTGHSNQPQH
TRBV5-1	TRBJ2-3	ASRPVWATDTQY
TRBV19	TRBJ1-1	ASSPRHTEAF
TRBV10-3	TRBJ2-5	AISWVPGKETQY
TRBV10-3	TRBJ2-1	ATAGSGGTLVYNEQF
TRBV20-1	TRBJ1-2	SAPGAYGYT
TRBV18	TRBJ2-5	ASSPPTGTGQETQY
TRBV4-3	TRBJ2-6	ASSHTTDYYSGANVLT
TRBV30	TRBJ2-4	AWSTGKVDIQY
TRBV4-1	TRBJ2-2	ATQGGPGELF